This note documents a single T cell receptor (beta chain) sequence. The sample is drawn from a study of early T cells in non-severe SARS-CoV-2 infection. From the 5' RACE reads, TCRdb called clonotypes with MiXCR, one entry per CDR3 protein. Among tens of thousands of distinct CDR3 sequences listed, about an eighth were seen once. The CDR3 extends over 15 amino acids. This receptor was obtained from an adult who was a healthcare worker with PCR-confirmed SARS-CoV-2 infection or an uninfected control (not recorded which). The sequenced sample was whole blood. The chain joins TRBV21-1 to TRBJ1-2. TRBV21-1 is a documented pseudogene. The CDR3 protein is CASRKDGPSGYGYTF. CDR3 DNA sequence: TGTGCCAGCAGGAAGGACGGCCCGAGTGGCTATGGCTACACCTTC.